What follows is one TCR beta chain and its context. The CDR3 spans 17 residues. V lost 0 bases, J lost 0 bases, and 14 bases lay in between. CDR1 is SGDLS, CDR2 YYNGEE, per germline. MiXCR, applied by TCRdb to the RT-PCR reads, yields one record per CDR3 protein. Of hundreds of thousands of distinct CDR3 sequences listed, over 12% are singletons. The TCR comes from a female donor in good health, serving as a healthy control. Sequencing used memory CD4+ T cells from blood. The V and J genes are TRBV9 and TRBJ2-3; D may be TRBD1 or TRBD2 (5 bases each). CDR3 residues: CASSVAPGPYSTDTQYF. The CDR3 bases are TGTGCCAGCAGCGTAGCCCCGGGGCCGTATAGCACAGATACGCAGTATTTT.